Given below is one T cell receptor (beta chain) in context. Its antigen is unknown. The V gene's germline CDR1 is SGHDT and CDR2 YYEEEE. The CDR3 consists of 13 residues. Trimming removed 3 bases at V and 3 bases at J, with 10 bases between. The data derive from a study of cytomegalovirus exposure and HLA in healthy donors. Study conclusions and caveats: In a later analysis, TCR beta V- and J-gene trimming was associated with a missense DCLRE1C variant. Data from an earlier analysis indicated that most TCR beta V segments were productive either about 87% or about 30% of the time.

The primer mix had 60 Vbeta and 13 Jbeta primers. Sequenced by immunoSEQ multiplex PCR; TCRdb stores in-frame clones only, minus some. The data show about 200,000 clones, around 77% seen once. This receptor was identified in a man aged 25-40 years in good health and CMV-seronegative. The material sequenced was PBMCs. The rearrangement joins TRBV5-6 to TRBJ2-7; D might be TRBD1 (6 bases). The CDR3 DNA sequence: TGTGCCAGCAGCTGGACACAGGGCTACGAGCAGTACTTC. Its translation is CASSWTQGYEQYF. Full variable domain (rest looked up from reference TRBV5-6 and TRBJ2-7): DAGVTQSPTHLIKTRGQQVTLRCSPKSGHDTVSWYQQALGQGPQFIFQYYEEEERQRGNFPDRFSGHQFPNYSSELNVNALLLGDSALYLCASSWTQGYEQYFGPGTRLTVT.